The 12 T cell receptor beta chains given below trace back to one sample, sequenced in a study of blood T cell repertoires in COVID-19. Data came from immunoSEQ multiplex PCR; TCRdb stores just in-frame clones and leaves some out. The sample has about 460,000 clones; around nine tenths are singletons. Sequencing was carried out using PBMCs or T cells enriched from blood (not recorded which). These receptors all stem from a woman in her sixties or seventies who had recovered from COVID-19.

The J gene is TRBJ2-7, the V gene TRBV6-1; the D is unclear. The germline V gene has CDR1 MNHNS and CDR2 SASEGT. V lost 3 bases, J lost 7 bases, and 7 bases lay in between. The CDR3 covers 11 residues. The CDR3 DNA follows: TGTGCCAGCAGTGAGGCTTCTGAGCAGTACTTC. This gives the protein CASSEASEQYF.

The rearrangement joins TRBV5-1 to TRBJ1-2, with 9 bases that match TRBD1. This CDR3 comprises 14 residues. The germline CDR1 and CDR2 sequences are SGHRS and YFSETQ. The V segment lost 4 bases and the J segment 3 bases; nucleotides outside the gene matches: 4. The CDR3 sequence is CASSRTGDYYGYTF. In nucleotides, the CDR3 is TGCGCCAGCAGCCGGACAGGGGACTACTATGGCTACACCTTC.

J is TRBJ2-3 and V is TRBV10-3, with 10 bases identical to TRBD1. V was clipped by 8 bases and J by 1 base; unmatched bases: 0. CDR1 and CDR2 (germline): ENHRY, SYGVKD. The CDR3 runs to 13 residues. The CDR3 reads CAIGTGGTDTQYF. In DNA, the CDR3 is TGTGCCATCGGGACAGGGGGCACAGATACGCAGTATTTT.

DNA for the CDR3: TGTGCCAGCAGCCAAGGCAGGAGAAATTGGCGGCACAGGGAAAACACCGGGGAGCTGTTTTTT. Its protein product is CASSQGRRNWRHRENTGELFF. The gene calls are TRBV14 and TRBJ2-2; possibly TRBD1 for D (6 bases). CDR1 and CDR2 (germline): SGHDN, FVKESK. The CDR3 covers 21 residues. The germline V and J ends were trimmed by 1 base and 2 bases, with 26 bases remaining between them.

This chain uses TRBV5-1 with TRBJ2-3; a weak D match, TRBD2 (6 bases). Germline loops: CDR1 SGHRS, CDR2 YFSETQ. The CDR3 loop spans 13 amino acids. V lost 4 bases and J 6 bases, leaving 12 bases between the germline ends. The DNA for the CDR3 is TGCGCCAGCAGCCTGGAGGGGACTGATACGCAGTATTTT. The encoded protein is CASSLEGTDTQYF. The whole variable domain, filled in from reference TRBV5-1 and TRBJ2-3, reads KAGVTQTPRYLIKTRGQQVTLSCSPISGHRSVSWYQQTPGQGLQFLFEYFSETQRNKGNFPGRFSGRQFSNSRSEMNVSTLELGDSALYLCASSLEGTDTQYFGPGTRLTVL.

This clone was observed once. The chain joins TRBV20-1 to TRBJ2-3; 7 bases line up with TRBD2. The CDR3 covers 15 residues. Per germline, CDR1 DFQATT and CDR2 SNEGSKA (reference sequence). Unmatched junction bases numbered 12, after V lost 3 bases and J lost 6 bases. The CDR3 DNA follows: TGCAGTGCTAGTCCCAGCGGGGCTGTATATGATACGCAGTATTTT. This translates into CSASPSGAVYDTQYF.

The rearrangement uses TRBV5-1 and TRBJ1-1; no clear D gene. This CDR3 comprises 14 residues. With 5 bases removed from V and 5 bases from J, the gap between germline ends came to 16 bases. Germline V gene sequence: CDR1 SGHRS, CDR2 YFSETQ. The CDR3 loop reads CASRERGVGTEAFF. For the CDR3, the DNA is TGCGCCAGCAGGGAGCGGGGAGTTGGTACTGAAGCTTTCTTT.

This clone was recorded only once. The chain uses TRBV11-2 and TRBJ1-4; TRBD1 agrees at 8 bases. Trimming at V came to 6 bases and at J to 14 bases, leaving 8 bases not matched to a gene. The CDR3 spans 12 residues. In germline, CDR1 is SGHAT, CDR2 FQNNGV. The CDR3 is CASSQGGTGLFF. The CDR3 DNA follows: TGTGCCAGCAGTCAGGGGGGGACAGGTCTGTTTTTT. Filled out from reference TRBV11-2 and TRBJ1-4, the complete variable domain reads EAGVAQSPRYKIIEKRQSVAFWCNPISGHATLYWYQQILGQGPKLLIQFQNNGVVDDSQLPKDRFSAERLKGVDSTLKIQPAKLEDSAVYLCASSQGGTGLFFGSGTQLSVL.

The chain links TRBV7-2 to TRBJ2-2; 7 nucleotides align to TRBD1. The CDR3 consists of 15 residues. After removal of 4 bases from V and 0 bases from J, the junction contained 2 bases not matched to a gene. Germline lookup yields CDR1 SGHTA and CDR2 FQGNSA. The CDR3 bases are TGTGCCAGCAGCTGGGACAGCACGAACACCGGGGAGCTGTTTTTT. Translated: CASSWDSTNTGELFF.

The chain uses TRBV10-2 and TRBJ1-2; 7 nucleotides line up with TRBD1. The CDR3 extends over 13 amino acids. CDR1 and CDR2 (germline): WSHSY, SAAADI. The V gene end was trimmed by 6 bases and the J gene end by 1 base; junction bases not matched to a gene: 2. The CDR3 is CASRRDSNYGYTF. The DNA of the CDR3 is TGCGCCAGCAGACGGGACAGTAACTATGGCTACACCTTC.

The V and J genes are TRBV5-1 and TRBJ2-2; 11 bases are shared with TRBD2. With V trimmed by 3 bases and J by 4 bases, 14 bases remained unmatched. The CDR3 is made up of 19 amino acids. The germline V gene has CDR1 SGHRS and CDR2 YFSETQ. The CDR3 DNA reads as TGCGCCAGCAGCTCCCCTTCGACTAGCGGGGTCTCTTTCACCGGGGAGCTGTTTTTT. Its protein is CASSSPSTSGVSFTGELFF.

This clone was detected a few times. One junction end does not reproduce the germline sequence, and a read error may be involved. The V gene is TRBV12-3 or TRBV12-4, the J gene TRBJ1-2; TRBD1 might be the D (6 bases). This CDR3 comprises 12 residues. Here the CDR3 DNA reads TGTGCCAGCAGTTTAGGCGGTCAGGGGAGTTCCTTC. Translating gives CASSLGGQGSSF.